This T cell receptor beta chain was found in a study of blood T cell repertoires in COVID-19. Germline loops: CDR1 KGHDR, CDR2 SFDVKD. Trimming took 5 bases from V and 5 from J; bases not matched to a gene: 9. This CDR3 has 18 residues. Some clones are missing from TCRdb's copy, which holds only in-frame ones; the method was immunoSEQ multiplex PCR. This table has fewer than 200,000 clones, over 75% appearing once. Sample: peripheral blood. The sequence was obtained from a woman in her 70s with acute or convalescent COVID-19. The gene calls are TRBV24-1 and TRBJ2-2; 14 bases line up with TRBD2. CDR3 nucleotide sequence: TGTGCCACCAGTGCGACTAGCGGGAGGGCCCTGCGGACCGGGGAGCTGTTTTTT. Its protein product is CATSATSGRALRTGELFF.